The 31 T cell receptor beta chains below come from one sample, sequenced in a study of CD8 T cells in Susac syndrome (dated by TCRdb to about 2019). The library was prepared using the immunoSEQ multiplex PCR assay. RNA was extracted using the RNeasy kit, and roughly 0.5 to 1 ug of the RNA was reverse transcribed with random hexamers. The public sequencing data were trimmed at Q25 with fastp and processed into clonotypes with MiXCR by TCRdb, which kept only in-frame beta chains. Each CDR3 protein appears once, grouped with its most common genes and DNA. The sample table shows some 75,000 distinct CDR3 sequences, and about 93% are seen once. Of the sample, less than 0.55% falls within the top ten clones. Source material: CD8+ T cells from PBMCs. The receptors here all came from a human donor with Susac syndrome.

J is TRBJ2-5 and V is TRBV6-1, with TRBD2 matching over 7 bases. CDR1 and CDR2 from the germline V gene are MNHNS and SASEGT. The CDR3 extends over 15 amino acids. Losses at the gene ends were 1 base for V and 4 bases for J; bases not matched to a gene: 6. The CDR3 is CASSEGRGIGETQYF. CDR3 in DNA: TGTGCCAGCAGTGAAGGGCGGGGGATCGGAGAGACCCAGTACTTC.

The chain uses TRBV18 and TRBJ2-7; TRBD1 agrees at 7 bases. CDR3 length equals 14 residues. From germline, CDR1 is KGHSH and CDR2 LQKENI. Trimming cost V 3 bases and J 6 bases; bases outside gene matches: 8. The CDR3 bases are TGTGCCAGCTCACCTTCGGGACAGCGGACCGAGCAGTACTTC. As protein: CASSPSGQRTEQYF.

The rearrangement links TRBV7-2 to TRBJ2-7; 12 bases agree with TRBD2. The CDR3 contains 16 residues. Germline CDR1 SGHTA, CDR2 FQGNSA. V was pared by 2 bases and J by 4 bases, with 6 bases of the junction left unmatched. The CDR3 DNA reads TGTGCCAGCAGCTTATCCCTAGCGGGAGGGCTTTACGAGCAGTACTTC. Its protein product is CASSLSLAGGLYEQYF. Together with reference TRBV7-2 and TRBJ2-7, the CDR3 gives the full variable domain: GAGVSQSPSNKVTEKGKDVELRCDPISGHTALYWYRQSLGQGLEFLIYFQGNSAPDKSGLPSDRFSAERTGGSVSTLTIQRTQQEDSAVYLCASSLSLAGGLYEQYFGPGTRLTVT.

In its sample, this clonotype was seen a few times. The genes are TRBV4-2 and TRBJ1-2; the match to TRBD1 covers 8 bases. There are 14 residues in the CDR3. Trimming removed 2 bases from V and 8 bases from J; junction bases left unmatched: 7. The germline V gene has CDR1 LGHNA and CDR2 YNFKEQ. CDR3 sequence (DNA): TGTGCCAGCAGCCAATCGGACAGGGTAGACGGCTACACCTTC. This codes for CASSQSDRVDGYTF.

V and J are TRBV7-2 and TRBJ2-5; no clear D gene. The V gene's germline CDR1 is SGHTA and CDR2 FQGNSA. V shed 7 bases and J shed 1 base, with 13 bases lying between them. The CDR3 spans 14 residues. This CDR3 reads CASTPGRAQETQYF. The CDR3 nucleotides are TGTGCCAGCACCCCAGGAAGGGCCCAAGAGACCCAGTACTTC.

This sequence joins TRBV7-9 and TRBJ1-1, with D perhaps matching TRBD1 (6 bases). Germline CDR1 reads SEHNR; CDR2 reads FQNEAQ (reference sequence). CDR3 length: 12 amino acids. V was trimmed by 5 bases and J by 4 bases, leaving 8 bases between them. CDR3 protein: CASSMGATEAFF. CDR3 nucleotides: TGTGCCAGCAGCATGGGGGCCACTGAAGCTTTCTTT.

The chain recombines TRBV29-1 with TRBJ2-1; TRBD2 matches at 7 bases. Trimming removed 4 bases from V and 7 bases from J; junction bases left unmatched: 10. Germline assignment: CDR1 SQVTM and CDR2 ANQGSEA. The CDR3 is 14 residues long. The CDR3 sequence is CSVVGGSSVNEQFF. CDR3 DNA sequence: TGCAGCGTTGTGGGCGGGAGTAGTGTAAATGAGCAGTTCTTC.

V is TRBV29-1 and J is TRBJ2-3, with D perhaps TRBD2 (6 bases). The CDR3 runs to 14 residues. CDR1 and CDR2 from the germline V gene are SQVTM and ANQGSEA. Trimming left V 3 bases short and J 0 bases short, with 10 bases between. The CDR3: CSVDLGRSTDTQYF. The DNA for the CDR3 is TGCAGCGTTGATCTGGGGAGGAGCACAGATACGCAGTATTTT.

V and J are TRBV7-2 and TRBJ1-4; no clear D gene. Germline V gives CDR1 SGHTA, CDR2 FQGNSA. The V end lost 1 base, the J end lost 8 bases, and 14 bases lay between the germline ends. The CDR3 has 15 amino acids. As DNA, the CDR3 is TGTGCCAGCAGCTTAGTGAGCAGTCCGGGGGAAAAACTGTTTTTT. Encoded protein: CASSLVSSPGEKLFF.

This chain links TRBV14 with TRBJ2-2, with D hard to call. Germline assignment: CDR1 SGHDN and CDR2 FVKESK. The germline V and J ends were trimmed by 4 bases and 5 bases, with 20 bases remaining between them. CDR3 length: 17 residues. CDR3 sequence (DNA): TGTGCCAGCAGCCGAATACCCGGGTCTCCCAAAACCGGGGAGCTGTTTTTT. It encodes CASSRIPGSPKTGELFF.

The CDR3 sequence is CASSVGSGSDYEQYF. CDR3 DNA: TGTGCCAGCAGCGTAGGATCAGGGTCCGACTACGAGCAGTACTTC. V and J are TRBV9 and TRBJ2-7; TRBD1 might be the D (5 bases). V gave up 0 bases and J gave up 3 bases, with 13 bases separating them. CDR3 length equals 15 residues. Germline assignment: CDR1 SGDLS and CDR2 YYNGEE.

The CDR3 region has the DNA TGCAGCGTTGAAGATGGTCGCCAGGGAACCTACAATGAGCAGTTCTTC. Translating it yields CSVEDGRQGTYNEQFF. V gene TRBV29-1 combines with J gene TRBJ2-1; possible D gene TRBD1, 5 bases. V shed 0 bases and J shed 2 bases, with 14 bases lying between them. Per germline, CDR1 SQVTM and CDR2 ANQGSEA. The CDR3 extends over 16 amino acids.

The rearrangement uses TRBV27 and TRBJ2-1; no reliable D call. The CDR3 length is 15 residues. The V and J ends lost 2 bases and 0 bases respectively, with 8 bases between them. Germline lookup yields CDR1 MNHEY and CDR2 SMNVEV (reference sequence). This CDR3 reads CASSLGSSSYNEQFF. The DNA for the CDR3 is TGTGCCAGCAGTTTAGGGTCCAGCTCCTACAATGAGCAGTTCTTC.

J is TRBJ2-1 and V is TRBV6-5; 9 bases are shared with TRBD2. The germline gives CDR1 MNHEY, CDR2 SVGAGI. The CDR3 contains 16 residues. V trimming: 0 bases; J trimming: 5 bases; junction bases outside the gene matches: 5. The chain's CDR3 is CASSYSPSGDDNEQFF. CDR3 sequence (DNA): TGTGCCAGCAGTTACTCTCCTAGCGGGGACGACAATGAGCAGTTCTTC.

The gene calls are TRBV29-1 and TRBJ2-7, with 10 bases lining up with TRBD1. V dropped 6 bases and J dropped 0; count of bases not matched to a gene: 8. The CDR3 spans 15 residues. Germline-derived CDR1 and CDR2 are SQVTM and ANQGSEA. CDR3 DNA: TGCAGCGTCCTTCCGGGACAGGGGATCTCCTACGAGCAGTACTTC. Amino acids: CSVLPGQGISYEQYF.

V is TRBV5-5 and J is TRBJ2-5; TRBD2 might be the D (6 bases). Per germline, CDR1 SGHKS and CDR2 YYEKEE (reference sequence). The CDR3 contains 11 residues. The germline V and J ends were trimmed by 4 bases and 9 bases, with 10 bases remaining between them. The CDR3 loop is CASSGPGAQYF. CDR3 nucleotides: TGTGCCAGCAGCGGGCCGGGGGCCCAGTACTTC. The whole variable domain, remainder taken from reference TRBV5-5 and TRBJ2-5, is DAGVTQSPTHLIKTRGQQVTLRCSPISGHKSVSWYQQVLGQGPQFIFQYYEKEERGRGNFPDRFSARQFPNYSSELNVNALLLGDSALYLCASSGPGAQYFGPGTRLLVL.

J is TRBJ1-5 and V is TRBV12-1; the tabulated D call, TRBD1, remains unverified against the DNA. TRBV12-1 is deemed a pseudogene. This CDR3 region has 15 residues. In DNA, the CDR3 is TGTGCCAGCAGCTGCGGGACAGCCTCAAATCAGCCCCAGCATTTT. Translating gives CASSCGTASNQPQHF.

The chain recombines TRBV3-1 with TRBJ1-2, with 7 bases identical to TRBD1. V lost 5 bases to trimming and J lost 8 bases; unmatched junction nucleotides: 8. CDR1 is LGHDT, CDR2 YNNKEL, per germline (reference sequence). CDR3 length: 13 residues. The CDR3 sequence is CASSIGQASGYTF. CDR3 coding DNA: TGTGCCAGCAGCATCGGACAGGCAAGCGGCTACACCTTC.

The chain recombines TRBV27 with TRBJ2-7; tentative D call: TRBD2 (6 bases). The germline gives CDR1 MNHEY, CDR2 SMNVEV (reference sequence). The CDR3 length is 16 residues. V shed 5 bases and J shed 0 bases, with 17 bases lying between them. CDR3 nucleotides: TGTGCCAGCAGTCCAGGTCTAGCGAAGAGCTCCTACGAGCAGTACTTC. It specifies CASSPGLAKSSYEQYF.

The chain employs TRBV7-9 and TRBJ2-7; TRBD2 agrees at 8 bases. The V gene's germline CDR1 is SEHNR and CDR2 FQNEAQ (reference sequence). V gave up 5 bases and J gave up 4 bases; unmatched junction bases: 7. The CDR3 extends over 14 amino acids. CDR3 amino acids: CASSPAPGGYEQYF. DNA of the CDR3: TGTGCCAGCAGCCCCGCCCCGGGAGGGTACGAGCAGTACTTC.

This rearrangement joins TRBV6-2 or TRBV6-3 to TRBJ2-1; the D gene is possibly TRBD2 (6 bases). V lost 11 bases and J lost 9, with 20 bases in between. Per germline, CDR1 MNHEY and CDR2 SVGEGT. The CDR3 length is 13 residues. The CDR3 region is CAGGLSVGGEQFF. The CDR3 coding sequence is TGTGCCGGAGGCCTGTCGGTCGGGGGTGAGCAGTTCTTC.

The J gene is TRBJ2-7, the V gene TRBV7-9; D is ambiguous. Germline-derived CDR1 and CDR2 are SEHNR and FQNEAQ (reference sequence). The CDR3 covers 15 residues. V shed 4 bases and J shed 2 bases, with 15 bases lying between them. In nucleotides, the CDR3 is TGTGCCAGCAGCTCAACAGCCATCCCACCCTACGAGCAGTACTTC. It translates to CASSSTAIPPYEQYF.

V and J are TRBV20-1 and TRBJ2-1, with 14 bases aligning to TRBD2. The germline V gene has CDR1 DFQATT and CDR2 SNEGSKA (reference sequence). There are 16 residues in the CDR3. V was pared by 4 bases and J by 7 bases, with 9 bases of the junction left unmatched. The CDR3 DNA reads TGCAGTGCTAAAAGAGGGACTAGCGGGAGATGGAATGAGCAGTTCTTC. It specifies CSAKRGTSGRWNEQFF.

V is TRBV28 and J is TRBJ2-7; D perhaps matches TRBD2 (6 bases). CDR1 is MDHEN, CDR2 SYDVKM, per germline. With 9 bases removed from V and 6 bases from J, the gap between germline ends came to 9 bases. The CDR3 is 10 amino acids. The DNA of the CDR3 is TGTGCCAGTGGGGGGTTCGAGCAGTACTTC. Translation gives CASGGFEQYF.

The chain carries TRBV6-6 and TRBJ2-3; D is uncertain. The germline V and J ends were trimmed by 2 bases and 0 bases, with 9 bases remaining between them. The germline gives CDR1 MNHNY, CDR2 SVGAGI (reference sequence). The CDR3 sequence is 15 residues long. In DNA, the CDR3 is TGTGCCAGCAGTTACCCTCATGTTAGCACAGATACGCAGTATTTT. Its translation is CASSYPHVSTDTQYF.

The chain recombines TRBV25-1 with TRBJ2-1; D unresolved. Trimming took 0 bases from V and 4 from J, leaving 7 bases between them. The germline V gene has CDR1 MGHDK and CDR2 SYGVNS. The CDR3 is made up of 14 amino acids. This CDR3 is CASSEYYDYNEQFF. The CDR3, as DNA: TGTGCCAGCAGTGAATACTACGATTACAATGAGCAGTTCTTC.

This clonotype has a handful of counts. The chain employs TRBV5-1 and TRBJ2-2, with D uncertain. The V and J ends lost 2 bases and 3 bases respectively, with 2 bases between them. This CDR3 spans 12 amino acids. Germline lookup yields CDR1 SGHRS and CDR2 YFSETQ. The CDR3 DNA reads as TGCGCCAGCAGCTTCGACACCGGGGAGCTGTTTTTT. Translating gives CASSFDTGELFF.

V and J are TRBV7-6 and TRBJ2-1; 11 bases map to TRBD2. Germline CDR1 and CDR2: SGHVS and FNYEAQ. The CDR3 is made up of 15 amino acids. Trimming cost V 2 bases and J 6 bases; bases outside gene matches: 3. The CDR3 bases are TGTGCCAGCAGCTTATCCCTAGCGGGGGGCAATGAGCAGTTCTTC. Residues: CASSLSLAGGNEQFF.

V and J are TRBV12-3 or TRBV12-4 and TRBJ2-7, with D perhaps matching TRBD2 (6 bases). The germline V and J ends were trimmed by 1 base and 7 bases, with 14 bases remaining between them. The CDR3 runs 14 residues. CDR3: CASSLVSERGEQYF. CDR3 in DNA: TGTGCCAGCAGTTTAGTATCGGAACGGGGGGAGCAGTACTTC.

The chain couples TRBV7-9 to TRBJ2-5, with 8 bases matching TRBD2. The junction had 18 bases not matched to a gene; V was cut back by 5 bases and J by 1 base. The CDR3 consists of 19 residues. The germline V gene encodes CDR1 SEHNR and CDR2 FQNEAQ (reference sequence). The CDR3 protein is CASSLPVGGSGTLQETQYF. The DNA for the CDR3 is TGTGCCAGCAGCCTGCCCGTCGGGGGTAGCGGGACCCTCCAAGAGACCCAGTACTTC.

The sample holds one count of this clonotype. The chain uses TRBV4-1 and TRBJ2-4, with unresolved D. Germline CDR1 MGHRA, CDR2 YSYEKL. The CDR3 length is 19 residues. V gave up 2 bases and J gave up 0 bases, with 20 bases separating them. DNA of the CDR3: TGCGCCAGCAGCCAAACGACCAGACTTGACCGATTAGCCAAAAACATTCAGTACTTC. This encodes CASSQTTRLDRLAKNIQYF.